One and the same sample provided the 31 T cell receptor beta chains below, sequenced in a study of blood T cell repertoires in COVID-19. Sequencing was performed with immunoSEQ multiplex PCR; in TCRdb, only in-frame clones are kept and a portion is missing. The sample includes about 110,000 clones, approximately 81% of them seen just once. The sample comprised peripheral blood. The source of these receptors is a man at least 80 years old with acute or convalescent COVID-19.

The chain employs TRBV7-2 and TRBJ2-3; D may be TRBD1 (5 bases). Trimming took 5 bases from V and 2 from J, leaving 14 bases between them. Germline V lookup: CDR1 SGHTA, CDR2 FQGNSA. CDR3 length equals 15 residues. This CDR3 is CASSANRRHTDTQYF. The CDR3 DNA sequence: TGTGCCAGCAGCGCAAACAGGCGACACACAGATACGCAGTATTTT.

This clone was found once. V gene TRBV9 combines with J gene TRBJ2-7, with TRBD1 matching over 10 bases. V shed 5 bases and J 0 bases; nucleotides not matched to a gene: 5. CDR3 size: 15 residues. Germline V gene sequence: CDR1 SGDLS, CDR2 YYNGEE. CDR3: CASSPRDRGSYEQYF. The CDR3 DNA is TGTGCCAGCAGTCCTCGGGACAGGGGCTCCTACGAGCAGTACTTC.

This clone turned up a few times. The chain carries TRBV27 and TRBJ2-2, with 16 positions matching TRBD2. The CDR3 sequence is 19 residues long. V shed 3 bases and J 3 bases; nucleotides not matched to a gene: 7. CDR1 is MNHEY and CDR2 is SMNVEV in the germline V gene (reference sequence). The CDR3 reads CASSLSGLAGGLYTGELFF. For the CDR3, the DNA is TGTGCCAGCAGTTTGTCGGGACTAGCGGGAGGGCTGTACACCGGGGAGCTGTTTTTT.

The chain links TRBV12-3 or TRBV12-4 to TRBJ2-7; the D gene is possibly TRBD2 (6 bases). V gave up 0 bases and J gave up 4 bases, with 7 bases separating them. The CDR3 is made up of 13 amino acids. The CDR3 here is CASSLAEGYEQYF. CDR3 coding DNA: TGTGCCAGCAGTTTAGCGGAGGGATACGAGCAGTACTTC.

The gene calls are TRBV28 and TRBJ2-5; the D gene is possibly TRBD2 (7 bases). This CDR3 has 16 amino acids. V dropped 2 bases and J dropped 5 bases, with 18 bases sitting between them. CDR1 is MDHEN, CDR2 SYDVKM, per germline. The CDR3 DNA reads as TGTGCCAGCAGTTTAAGGCGGGGGCGGCTTGTGGAGACCCAGTACTTC. It codes for CASSLRRGRLVETQYF.

V gene TRBV6-5 combines with J gene TRBJ2-1; TRBD2 agrees at 7 bases. The CDR3 spans 13 residues. CDR1 and CDR2 from the germline V gene are MNHEY and SVGAGI. V was pared by 8 bases and J by 6 bases, with 7 bases of the junction left unmatched. CDR3 region: CASGRERFNEQFF. The CDR3 DNA is TGTGCCAGCGGGCGGGAGAGGTTCAATGAGCAGTTCTTC.

CDR3 region: CASSPGTSKAGELFF. The CDR3 nucleotides are TGCGCCAGCAGCCCTGGGACTAGCAAGGCCGGGGAGCTGTTTTTT. The chain joins TRBV4-3 to TRBJ2-2, with 9 bases lining up with TRBD2. Germline V gene data show CDR1 as LGHNA and CDR2 as YSLEER. This CDR3 region has 15 residues. V was clipped by 4 bases and J by 6 bases; unmatched bases: 6.

This chain joins TRBV14 and TRBJ2-7; D may be TRBD2 (6 bases). The CDR3 runs 15 residues. V was trimmed by 5 bases and J by 7 bases, leaving 21 bases between them. Germline-derived CDR1 and CDR2 are SGHDN and FVKESK. CDR3 loop: CASSVGRGDSREQYF. CDR3 bases: TGTGCCAGCAGCGTCGGGAGAGGGGACTCGAGGGAGCAGTACTTC.

This chain connects TRBV30 to TRBJ1-5; D gene ambiguous. V lost 1 base and J 6 bases, leaving 13 bases between the germline ends. The CDR3 covers 14 residues. Germline CDR1 is GTSNPN and CDR2 is SVGIG (reference sequence). CDR3 sequence (DNA): TGTGCCTGGAGTGCGGGGAATGGCGGTCAGCCCCAGCATTTT. This gives the protein CAWSAGNGGQPQHF.

The V and J genes are TRBV19 and TRBJ2-7, with 7 bases aligning to TRBD1. Germline V gene lookup returns CDR1 LNHDA and CDR2 SQIVND (reference sequence). The CDR3 extends over 15 amino acids. V was clipped by 4 bases and J by 2 bases; unmatched bases: 8. The CDR3 DNA reads TGTGCCAGTAGTAAACCGGGACAGCTTACCTACGAGCAGTACTTC. It translates to CASSKPGQLTYEQYF.

This chain uses TRBV7-9 with TRBJ2-7, with 8 positions matching TRBD1. The V gene's germline CDR1 is SEHNR and CDR2 FQNEAQ (reference sequence). V gave up 6 bases and J gave up 4 bases; unmatched junction bases: 8. The CDR3 loop spans 14 amino acids. The CDR3 bases are TGTGCCAGCAGTTTCGGGACAGGTCATTACGAGCAGTACTTC. Amino acid sequence: CASSFGTGHYEQYF. Full variable domain (remainder filled in from reference TRBV7-9 and TRBJ2-7): DTGVSQNPRHKITKRGQNVTFRCDPISEHNRLYWYRQTLGQGPEFLTYFQNEAQLEKSRLLSDRFSAERPKGSFSTLEIQRTEQGDSAMYLCASSFGTGHYEQYFGPGTRLTVT.

This chain links TRBV28 with TRBJ1-1; a possible D gene is TRBD1 (6 bases). V dropped 4 bases and J dropped 5 bases, with 14 bases sitting between them. This CDR3 spans 14 amino acids. Germline-derived CDR1 and CDR2 are MDHEN and SYDVKM. The CDR3 loop is CASSSSGTKTEAFF. CDR3 nucleotide sequence: TGTGCCAGCAGTTCCTCCGGGACAAAAACTGAAGCTTTCTTT.

As regards this clone: Different DNA sequences within this sample yield the same CDR3. The V gene is TRBV3-1 (or the pseudogene TRBV3-2), the J gene TRBJ1-6; no clear D gene. The CDR3 runs 14 residues. Per germline, CDR1 LGHDT and CDR2 YNNKEL (reference sequence). Trimming shortened V by 1 base and J by 7 bases, and 8 bases separated the two germline ends. The CDR3 nucleotides are TGTGCCAGCAGCCAAGTTTCAGGCAATTCACCCCTCCACTTT. Protein: CASSQVSGNSPLHF.

J is TRBJ1-5 and V is TRBV18; D possibly corresponds to TRBD1 (6 bases). Deletions cut 1 base from V and 5 bases from J, with 12 bases between. This CDR3 spans 15 amino acids. Germline lookup yields CDR1 KGHSH and CDR2 LQKENI. The CDR3 nucleotides read TGTGCCAGCTCACCACGTGGAAGGACAGATCAGCCCCAGCATTTT. This gives the protein CASSPRGRTDQPQHF.

The chain combines TRBV5-1 with TRBJ2-7; perhaps TRBD2 as D (6 bases). The ends were cut back, 3 bases at V and 1 base at J, with 11 bases in the middle. The CDR3 spans 14 residues. Germline V gives CDR1 SGHRS, CDR2 YFSETQ. For the CDR3, the DNA is TGCGCCAGCAGCTGGAGGGACGGTTCCTACGAGCAGTACTTC. Residues: CASSWRDGSYEQYF.

This chain uses TRBV5-1 with TRBJ2-5; 7 bases are a match to TRBD2. J gave up 5 bases and V 6 bases, and 16 bases lay outside the gene matches. CDR1 and CDR2 from the germline V gene are SGHRS and YFSETQ. This CDR3 has 16 residues. The chain's CDR3 is CASTRLGGSGGETQYF. The CDR3 DNA is TGCGCCAGCACGAGATTGGGCGGGAGTGGAGGGGAGACCCAGTACTTC.

The rearrangement joins TRBV7-2 to TRBJ2-2, with D possibly being TRBD1 (5 bases). Trimming removed 2 bases from V and 0 bases from J, with 7 bases in between. Germline V gene lookup returns CDR1 SGHTA and CDR2 FQGNSA. The CDR3 has 15 amino acids. The CDR3 sequence is CASSLSTANTGELFF. The CDR3, as DNA: TGTGCCAGCAGCTTATCGACAGCGAACACCGGGGAGCTGTTTTTT.

The rearrangement links TRBV6-2 or TRBV6-3 to TRBJ1-1; 8 bases map to TRBD1. The germline V gene has CDR1 MNHEY and CDR2 SVGEGT. The V gene end was trimmed by 0 bases and the J gene end by 5 bases; junction bases not matched to a gene: 2. The CDR3 has 14 amino acids. The CDR3 here is CASSYSTGVTEAFF. DNA for the CDR3: TGTGCCAGCAGTTACTCGACAGGGGTTACTGAAGCTTTCTTT.

This CDR3 is CASSLGSYFTDTQYF. DNA of the CDR3: TGTGCCAGCAGCTTGGGGAGCTACTTCACAGATACGCAGTATTTT. The rearrangement joins TRBV5-8 to TRBJ2-3; unclear D gene. CDR1 and CDR2 (germline): SGHTS, YDEGEE. V lost 0 bases to trimming and J lost 2 bases, with 10 bases between them. The CDR3 sequence is 15 residues long.

About this clone: This CDR3 is also generated by other DNA sequences in the sample. The chain recombines TRBV28 with TRBJ1-4, with a possible D match to TRBD1 (5 bases). The CDR3 length is 14 residues. Germline CDR1 MDHEN, CDR2 SYDVKM. The germline V and J ends were trimmed by 4 bases and 4 bases, with 10 bases remaining between them. This chain's CDR3 is CASSSQGSNEKLFF. The CDR3 DNA sequence: TGTGCCAGCAGTTCTCAGGGCAGTAATGAAAAACTGTTTTTT.

The rearrangement joins TRBV7-3 to TRBJ2-1; 11 nucleotides line up with TRBD2. The CDR3 extends over 15 amino acids. Germline V gives CDR1 SGHTA, CDR2 FQGTGA. V gave up 3 bases and J gave up 6 bases; unmatched junction bases: 4. CDR3 amino acids: CASSLNSGRANEQFF. The CDR3 DNA sequence: TGTGCCAGCAGCTTGAATAGCGGGAGGGCCAATGAGCAGTTCTTC.

To note about this clone: Other DNA variants within this sample encode the same CDR3. V usage is TRBV7-2 and J usage is TRBJ2-1; a weak D match, TRBD2 (5 bases). V shed 5 bases and J shed 7 bases, with 15 bases lying between them. Germline V CDR1 and CDR2: SGHTA, FQGNSA. The CDR3 spans 14 residues. The CDR3, as DNA: TGTGCCAGCAGCCTGGGAGTAGGAAGGAATGAGCAGTTCTTC. It codes for CASSLGVGRNEQFF.

The chain uses TRBV29-1 and TRBJ2-1; D not certain. The length of the CDR3 is 9 residues. The V end was cut by 4 bases, the J end by 8 bases, with 3 bases between. Germline V CDR1 and CDR2: SQVTM, ANQGSEA. The CDR3 bases are TGCAGCGTTGGGCATGAGCAGTTCTTC. Translating it yields CSVGHEQFF.

This clone was detected a few times. The V and J genes are TRBV11-2 and TRBJ1-5; D gene uncertain. With 3 bases removed from V and 2 bases from J, the gap between germline ends came to 8 bases. Germline V lookup: CDR1 SGHAT, CDR2 FQNNGV. The CDR3 is made up of 14 amino acids. The CDR3 spells CASSFTSGNQPQHF. CDR3 sequence (DNA): TGTGCCAGCAGCTTTACAAGCGGCAATCAGCCCCAGCATTTT.

The rearrangement uses TRBV28 and TRBJ1-1; no firm D call. The length of the CDR3 is 12 residues. Looked up from germline, CDR1 is MDHEN and CDR2 is SYDVKM. The V gene lost 1 base and the J gene lost 11 bases, with 11 bases spanning the gap. The chain's CDR3 is CASSLFPLHAFF. CDR3 coding DNA: TGTGCCAGCAGTTTATTCCCTTTACACGCTTTCTTT.

The chain carries TRBV5-1 and TRBJ1-3; 7 nucleotides align to TRBD1. The CDR3 runs 15 residues. V was pared by 0 bases and J by 0 bases, with 0 bases of the junction left unmatched. The germline gives CDR1 SGHRS, CDR2 YFSETQ. The CDR3 bases are TGCGCCAGCAGCTTGGGGACAGGCTCTGGAAACACCATATATTTT. Its protein product is CASSLGTGSGNTIYF.

The rearrangement joins TRBV9 to TRBJ1-1; D may be TRBD1 (5 bases). The CDR3 is 14 residues long. Germline CDR1 SGDLS, CDR2 YYNGEE. The V gene lost 0 bases and the J gene lost 1 base, with 7 bases spanning the gap. CDR3 region: CASSVATANTEAFF. In DNA form, the CDR3 reads TGTGCCAGCAGCGTAGCGACAGCGAACACTGAAGCTTTCTTT.

The chain links TRBV6-4 to TRBJ1-1, with unresolved D. Trimming took 4 bases from V and 3 from J, leaving 9 bases between them. Germline V gene data show CDR1 as MRHNA and CDR2 as SNTAGT. CDR3 length: 13 amino acids. As DNA, the CDR3 is TGTGCCAGCAGTGCCCAGATCTACACTGAAGCTTTCTTT. Protein product: CASSAQIYTEAFF.

The V gene is TRBV18, the J gene TRBJ1-2; 7 bases are a match to TRBD1. Germline V gene data show CDR1 as KGHSH and CDR2 as LQKENI. There are 16 residues in the CDR3. V lost 8 bases to trimming and J lost 4 bases; unmatched junction nucleotides: 16. The CDR3 loop is CASARQGGSGFYGYTF. CDR3 in DNA: TGTGCCAGCGCCCGACAGGGTGGCTCAGGCTTCTATGGCTACACCTTC.

The rearrangement joins TRBV14 to TRBJ2-2, with a weak D call TRBD2 (6 bases). The V gene lost 5 bases and the J gene lost 2 bases, with 12 bases spanning the gap. This CDR3 is built from 15 residues. Germline values: CDR1 SGHDN, CDR2 FVKESK. CDR3 nucleotide sequence: TGTGCCAGCAGCTTGGGACTCCGAAACACCGGGGAGCTGTTTTTT. Its translation: CASSLGLRNTGELFF.

This clone has just a few counts. The gene calls are TRBV5-1 and TRBJ1-1; D is ambiguous. V was cut by 0 bases and J by 2 bases, with 11 bases left in between. Germline V gene sequence: CDR1 SGHRS, CDR2 YFSETQ. This CDR3 comprises 15 residues. The CDR3: CASSLVSGLNTEAFF. The CDR3 DNA reads TGCGCCAGCAGCTTGGTTTCCGGGTTAAACACTGAAGCTTTCTTT.